What follows are 2 T cell receptor beta chains derived from one specimen sequenced in a study of blood T cell repertoires in COVID-19 (dated by TCRdb to 2018 to 2021). Library preparation was by the immunoSEQ multiplex PCR assay. TCRdb retrieved this table from immuneACCESS and kept in-frame rearrangements only. Not all clones are present; in checked studies, unresolved V genes account for under half, and no reason is known for the remainder. The table for this sample lists about 250,000 clones; about four fifths of them were counted only once. Nearly 9% of the sample is in the top ten clones. Input material: peripheral blood. Every receptor here comes from a man aged 80 or over with acute or convalescent COVID-19.

With respect to this clone: An end of the junction does not agree with germline; a read error may underlie this. The CDR3 sequence is CASSLGQANGKLFF. Here the CDR3 DNA reads TGCGCCAGCAGTTTGGGACAGGCGAATGGAAAACTGTTTTTT. The rearrangement joins TRBV5-1 to TRBJ1-4; TRBD1 matches 8 bases. This CDR3 comprises 14 residues. Germline V lookup: CDR1 SGHRS, CDR2 YFSETQ. Complete variable domain (other parts from reference TRBV5-1 and TRBJ1-4): KAGVTQTPRYLIKTRGQQVTLSCSPISGHRSVSWYQQTPGQGLQFLFEYFSETQRNKGNFPGRFSGRQFSNSRSEMNVSTLELGDSALYLCASSLGQANGKLFFGSGTQLSVL.

The rearrangement joins TRBV5-1 to TRBJ2-1; 11 bases align to TRBD2. CDR1 SGHRS and CDR2 YFSETQ come from the germline V gene. The CDR3 has 16 amino acids. V dropped 4 bases and J dropped 1; count of bases not matched to a gene: 4. The CDR3 protein is CASSPLAGGSYNEQFF. CDR3 nucleotide sequence: TGCGCCAGCAGCCCCCTAGCGGGGGGTTCCTACAATGAGCAGTTCTTC. Variable domain in full (rest from reference TRBV5-1 and TRBJ2-1): KAGVTQTPRYLIKTRGQQVTLSCSPISGHRSVSWYQQTPGQGLQFLFEYFSETQRNKGNFPGRFSGRQFSNSRSEMNVSTLELGDSALYLCASSPLAGGSYNEQFFGPGTRLTVL.